This T cell receptor beta chain was retrieved from a study of breast tumors, draining lymph nodes, adjacent tissues. General study points: Tumors had less TCR diversity than lymph nodes, more than nontumor tissue. The lymph node origin of tumor T cells was framed as consistent with a hypothesis, not demonstrated.

TCRdb reanalysed the multiplex PCR reads using MiXCR and keeps one entry per CDR3 protein. The sample shows 180,000 or so distinct CDR3 sequences, roughly 31% of them seen only once. This clonotype was seen a single time. The antigen is undetermined. Relative to the germline gene, one junction end is altered; a read error may explain this. Axillary draining lymph nodes of breast cancer patients supplied the node samples. Germline V CDR1 and CDR2: MNHNY, SVGAGI (reference sequence). The CDR3 extends over 14 amino acids. This sequence originates from a female donor with breast cancer. Some clones in this sample may be carry-over from other donors' samples. The chain carries TRBV6-6 and TRBJ1-4; D is possibly TRBD1 (5 bases). Input material: axillary lymph node tissue. CDR3 region: CASNSRERGEKLFF. DNA for the CDR3: TGCGCCAGCAATTCCAGGGAGCGGGGAGAAAAACTGTTTTTT.